Described below is a single TCR beta chain sequence and its context. Its antigen is still unknown. Only in-frame clones appear in the TCRdb table, and some are missing; sequencing was by immunoSEQ multiplex PCR. Of 55,000 to 75,000 clones in the sample, around 83% were seen once. These data originate in a study of glioma-infiltrating T cells after dendritic cell vaccination. Study summary: Samples are from glioblastoma patients in Phase I and II dendritic cell vaccine trials.

Specified time point: after dendritic cell vaccination, including at tumor progression/relapse. Patients had residual fresh-frozen tumor tissue and more than two years of survival data. Isocitrate dehydrogenase mutation was absent in all glioblastoma patients. Germline CDR1 SGHVS, CDR2 FNYEAQ. This CDR3 has 12 amino acids. Trimming cost V 5 bases and J 9 bases; bases outside gene matches: 7. Study conclusions and caveats: Higher TCR clonality did not directly relate to longer survival.

V usage is TRBV7-6 and J usage is TRBJ2-7; 7 bases agree with TRBD1. The receptor was isolated from a human donor with glioblastoma. The sample consisted of blood, taken after dendritic cell vaccination. The CDR3 loop is CASSDRDSGQYF. CDR3 DNA: TGTGCCAGCAGCGACCGGGACAGTGGGCAGTACTTC.